The 14 T cell receptor beta chains reported below all come from one sample, sequenced in a study of memory CD4+ T cells and cytomegalovirus serostatus. Single viable CD3+CD4+CD8-CD45RO+ cells were sorted as the memory CD4+ T cells. Sequencing used immunoSEQ multiplex PCR; TCRdb keeps in-frame clones, though not all of them. This sample yields tens of thousands of clones, of which just under 80% are seen a single time; roughly 0.8% belongs to the top ten. The specimen was memory CD4+ T cells from blood. These receptors all stem from an adult in good health and CMV-seronegative.

This sequence joins TRBV7-2 and TRBJ2-1; D ambiguous. CDR1 and CDR2 from the germline V gene are SGHTA and FQGNSA. The germline V and J ends were trimmed by 4 bases and 6 bases, with 22 bases remaining between them. CDR3 length equals 17 residues. The CDR3 DNA is TGTGCCAGCAGCTCCCAACTAAGGGCGTCAGACTCCAATGAGCAGTTCTTC. Protein product: CASSSQLRASDSNEQFF.

The V gene is TRBV28, the J gene TRBJ2-7; TRBD2 aligns across 11 bases. CDR1 is MDHEN, CDR2 SYDVKM, per germline. This CDR3 comprises 16 residues. V gave up 5 bases and J gave up 2 bases; unmatched junction bases: 8. The CDR3 nucleotides are TGTGCCAGCAGTCCCTATAGCGGGAGGGGCACCTACGAGCAGTACTTC. It encodes CASSPYSGRGTYEQYF.

The V call is TRBV18, the J call TRBJ1-2, with D possibly being TRBD1 (6 bases). Trimming took off 3 bases at V and 1 base at J, with 15 bases between the two ends. This CDR3 is 16 amino acids long. Germline CDR1 reads KGHSH; CDR2 reads LQKENI. In DNA, the CDR3 is TGTGCCAGCTCACCTTTACAGGGAACTGATAACTATGGCTACACCTTC. Translating it yields CASSPLQGTDNYGYTF.

This clone was seen a single time. The rearrangement uses TRBV10-3 and TRBJ2-7, with 11 bases aligning to TRBD1. This CDR3 is 17 amino acids long. The V gene end was trimmed by 6 bases and the J gene end by 5 bases; junction bases not matched to a gene: 15. CDR1 is ENHRY, CDR2 SYGVKD, per germline. CDR3 sequence reads: CAIRGTGGGRRVDEQYF. In DNA form, the CDR3 reads TGTGCCATCAGGGGGACAGGGGGAGGCAGAAGGGTGGACGAGCAGTACTTC.

The gene calls are TRBV29-1 and TRBJ1-6; D call uncertain. V lost 4 bases and J 14 bases, leaving 18 bases between the germline ends. Germline loops: CDR1 SQVTM, CDR2 ANQGSEA. This CDR3 is built from 13 residues. CDR3 in DNA: TGCAGCGTTGGAGTTTCCGGGAAAGGAGCCCTCCACTTT. Protein: CSVGVSGKGALHF.

The genes are TRBV10-2 and TRBJ1-5; D unclear. The CDR3 extends over 17 amino acids. CDR1 WSHSY and CDR2 SAAADI come from the germline V gene. Trimming removed 0 bases from V and 6 bases from J, with 18 bases in between. CDR3 DNA sequence: TGCGCCAGCAGTGAGTCGGCCGGCGGACGGGCGGGTCAGCCCCAGCATTTT. The encoded protein is CASSESAGGRAGQPQHF.

This clone was recorded a few times. The chain carries TRBV6-1 and TRBJ1-2; TRBD1 might be the D (5 bases). CDR1 is MNHNS and CDR2 is SASEGT in the germline V gene. Between the trimmed V and J ends, which lost 2 bases and 4 bases, there was a span of 8 bases. This CDR3 has 13 amino acids. The CDR3, as DNA: TGTGCCAGCAGTGAACAGGGCTTCTATGGCTACACCTTC. It codes for CASSEQGFYGYTF.

The chain couples TRBV6-6 to TRBJ1-2; D is possibly TRBD1 (5 bases). CDR1 is MNHNY and CDR2 is SVGAGI in the germline V gene (reference sequence). V lost 4 bases to trimming and J lost 4 bases, with 13 bases between them. CDR3 size: 14 residues. CDR3 nucleotide sequence: TGTGCCAGCAGTTTCCCGACAGATGGCTATGGCTACACCTTC. Translation gives CASSFPTDGYGYTF.

The genes are TRBV4-1 and TRBJ2-3; 10 bases are shared with TRBD2. V was clipped by 1 base and J by 4 bases; unmatched bases: 8. CDR3 length equals 17 residues. The germline V gene encodes CDR1 MGHRA and CDR2 YSYEKL. CDR3 sequence (DNA): TGCGCCAGCAGCCAAGTAGCGGGGGGCGGTGGTCCAGATACGCAGTATTTT. Amino acids: CASSQVAGGGGPDTQYF.

The chain uses TRBV13 and TRBJ1-3; TRBD1 might be the D (5 bases). The CDR3 has 14 residues. Trimming took off 7 bases at V and 0 bases at J, with 10 bases between the two ends. The germline V gene has CDR1 PRHDT and CDR2 FYEKMQ (reference sequence). The CDR3 spells CASTDSFSGNTIYF. The DNA of the CDR3 is TGTGCCAGCACTGACAGTTTCTCTGGAAACACCATATATTTT. The full variable domain, rest sourced from reference TRBV13 and TRBJ1-3, is AAGVIQSPRHLIKEKRETATLKCYPIPRHDTVYWYQQGPGQDPQFLISFYEKMQSDKGSIPDRFSAQQFSDYHSELNMSSLELGDSALYFCASTDSFSGNTIYFGEGSWLTVV.

The chain links TRBV4-1 to TRBJ2-3, with 8 bases matching TRBD2. CDR1 and CDR2 (germline): MGHRA, YSYEKL. This CDR3 contains 19 residues. V lost 1 base, J lost 7 bases, and 19 bases stayed unmatched. CDR3 amino acids: CASSQGGSGSGGRMNTQYF. The DNA for the CDR3 is TGCGCCAGCAGCCAAGGTGGGAGTGGGTCAGGCGGGAGGATGAATACGCAGTATTTT.

This clone is medium-sized (0.01 to 0.1%). This rearrangement joins TRBV13 to TRBJ1-6; the D is unclear. This CDR3 contains 15 residues. Trimming left V 2 bases short and J 0 bases short, with 5 bases between. Germline CDR1 is PRHDT and CDR2 is FYEKMQ (reference sequence). In DNA, the CDR3 is TGTGCCAGCAGCTTAATGAGCTCCTATAATTCACCCCTCCACTTT. This sequence encodes CASSLMSSYNSPLHF.

This clone appeared once. Other DNA sequences in this sample translate to the same CDR3. The CDR3 here is CASSPGTGPYEQYF. The CDR3 DNA reads TGTGCCAGCTCACCCGGGACAGGGCCTTACGAGCAGTACTTC. This chain connects TRBV18 to TRBJ2-7, with 9 nucleotides matching TRBD1. Germline V CDR1 and CDR2: KGHSH, LQKENI. CDR3 length: 14 amino acids. V shed 3 bases, J shed 4 bases, and the junction held 4 bases outside the gene matches.

V gene TRBV6-6 combines with J gene TRBJ1-2; 9 bases are shared with TRBD1. Looked up from germline, CDR1 is MNHNY and CDR2 is SVGAGI (reference sequence). The CDR3 is made up of 14 amino acids. V shed 7 bases and J 3 bases; nucleotides not matched to a gene: 6. CDR3 nucleotides: TGTGCCAGCACACAGGGGGCATCTGACTATGGCTACACCTTC. Residues: CASTQGASDYGYTF.